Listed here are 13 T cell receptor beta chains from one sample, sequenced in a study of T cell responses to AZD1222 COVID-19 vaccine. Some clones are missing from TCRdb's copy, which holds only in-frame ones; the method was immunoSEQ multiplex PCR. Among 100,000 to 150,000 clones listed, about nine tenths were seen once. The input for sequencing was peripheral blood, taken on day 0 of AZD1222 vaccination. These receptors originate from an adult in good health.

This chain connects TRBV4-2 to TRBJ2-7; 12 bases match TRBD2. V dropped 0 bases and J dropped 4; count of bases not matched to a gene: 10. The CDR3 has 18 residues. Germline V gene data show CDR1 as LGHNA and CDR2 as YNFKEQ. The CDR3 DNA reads TGTGCCAGCAGCCAAGACCTGGGGGGACTAGCGGGCGTTTACGAGCAGTACTTC. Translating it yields CASSQDLGGLAGVYEQYF.

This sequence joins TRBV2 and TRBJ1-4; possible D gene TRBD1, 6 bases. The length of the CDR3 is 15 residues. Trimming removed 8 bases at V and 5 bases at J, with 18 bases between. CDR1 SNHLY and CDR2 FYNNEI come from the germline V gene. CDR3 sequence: CASGGLAGRNEKLFF. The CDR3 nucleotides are TGTGCCAGCGGGGGGCTAGCGGGCAGAAATGAAAAACTGTTTTTT.

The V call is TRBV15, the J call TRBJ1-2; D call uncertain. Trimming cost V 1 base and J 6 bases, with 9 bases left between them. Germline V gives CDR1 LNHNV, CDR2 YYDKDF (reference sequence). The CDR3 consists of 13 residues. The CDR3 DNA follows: TGTGCCACCAGCAGAGGACAATATGATGGCTACACCTTC. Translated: CATSRGQYDGYTF.

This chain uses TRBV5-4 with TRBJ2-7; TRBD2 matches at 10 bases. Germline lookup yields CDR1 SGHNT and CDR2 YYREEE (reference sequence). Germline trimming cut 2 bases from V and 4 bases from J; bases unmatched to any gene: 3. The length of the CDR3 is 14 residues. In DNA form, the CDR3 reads TGTGCCAGCAGCTTAGGAGCGGGAGGGTACGAGCAGTACTTC. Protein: CASSLGAGGYEQYF.

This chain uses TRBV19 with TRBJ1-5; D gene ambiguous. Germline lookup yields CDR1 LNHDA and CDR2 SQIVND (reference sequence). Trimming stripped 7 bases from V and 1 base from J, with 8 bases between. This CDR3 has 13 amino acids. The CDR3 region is CASKQMSNQPQHF. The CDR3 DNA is TGTGCCAGTAAACAGATGAGCAATCAGCCCCAGCATTTT.

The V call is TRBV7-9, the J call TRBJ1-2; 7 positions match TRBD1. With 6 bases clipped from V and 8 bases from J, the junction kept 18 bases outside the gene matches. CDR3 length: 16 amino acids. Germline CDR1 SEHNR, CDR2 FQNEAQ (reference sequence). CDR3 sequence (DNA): TGTGCCAGCAGTGGACCTGCGACAGGGACTGTTTGGGGCTACACCTTC. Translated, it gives CASSGPATGTVWGYTF.

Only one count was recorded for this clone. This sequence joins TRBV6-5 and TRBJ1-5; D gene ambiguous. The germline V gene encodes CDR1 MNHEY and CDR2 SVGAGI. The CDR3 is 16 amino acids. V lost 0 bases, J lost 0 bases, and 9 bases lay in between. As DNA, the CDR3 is TGTGCCAGCAGTTACTCGAGACAATATAGCAATCAGCCCCAGCATTTT. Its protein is CASSYSRQYSNQPQHF.

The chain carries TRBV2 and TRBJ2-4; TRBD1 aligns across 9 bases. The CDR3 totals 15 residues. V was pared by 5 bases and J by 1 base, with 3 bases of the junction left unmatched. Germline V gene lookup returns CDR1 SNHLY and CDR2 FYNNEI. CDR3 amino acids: CASSPDRGAKNIQYF. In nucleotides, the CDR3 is TGTGCCAGCAGTCCTGACAGGGGGGCCAAAAACATTCAGTACTTC.

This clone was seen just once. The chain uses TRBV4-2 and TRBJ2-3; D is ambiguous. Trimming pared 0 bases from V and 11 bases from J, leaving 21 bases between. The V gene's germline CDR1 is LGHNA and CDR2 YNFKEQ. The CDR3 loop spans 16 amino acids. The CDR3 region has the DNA TGTGCCAGCAGCCAAGAGTTTCTCCTTCCCCCCTTTCGGCAGTATTTT. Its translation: CASSQEFLLPPFRQYF.

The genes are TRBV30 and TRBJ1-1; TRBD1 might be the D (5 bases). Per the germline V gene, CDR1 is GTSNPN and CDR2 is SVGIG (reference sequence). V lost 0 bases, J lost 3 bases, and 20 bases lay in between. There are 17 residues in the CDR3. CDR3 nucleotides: TGTGCCTGGAGTGTGCTATCCCCTAACAGGTGGGACACTGAAGCTTTCTTT. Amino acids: CAWSVLSPNRWDTEAFF.

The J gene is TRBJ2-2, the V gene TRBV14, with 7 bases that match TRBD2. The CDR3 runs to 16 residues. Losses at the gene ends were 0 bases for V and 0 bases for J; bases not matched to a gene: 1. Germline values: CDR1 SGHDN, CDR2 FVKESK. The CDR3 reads CASSQDGLANTGELFF. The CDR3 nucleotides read TGTGCCAGCAGCCAAGACGGACTAGCGAACACCGGGGAGCTGTTTTTT.

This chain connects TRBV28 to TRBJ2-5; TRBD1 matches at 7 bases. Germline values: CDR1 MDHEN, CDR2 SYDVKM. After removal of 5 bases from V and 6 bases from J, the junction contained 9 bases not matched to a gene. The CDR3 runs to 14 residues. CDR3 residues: CASSLRTGWQTQYF. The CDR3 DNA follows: TGTGCCAGCAGTCTCCGGACAGGCTGGCAGACCCAGTACTTC. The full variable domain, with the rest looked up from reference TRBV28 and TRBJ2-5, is DVKVTQSSRYLVKRTGEKVFLECVQDMDHENMFWYRQDPGLGLRLIYFSYDVKMKEKGDIPEGYSVSREKKERFSLILESASTNQTSMYLCASSLRTGWQTQYFGPGTRLLVL.

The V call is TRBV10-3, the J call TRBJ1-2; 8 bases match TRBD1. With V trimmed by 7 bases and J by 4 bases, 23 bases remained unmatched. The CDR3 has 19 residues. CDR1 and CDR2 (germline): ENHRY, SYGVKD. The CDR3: CAIMADRTNLGQGVYGYTF. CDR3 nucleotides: TGTGCCATCATGGCCGACCGCACGAACCTCGGACAGGGAGTCTATGGCTACACCTTC.